This T cell receptor (beta chain) stems from a study of blood T cell dynamics during melanoma immunotherapy. Time point given: pre-treatment baseline. Response was assessed by RECIST 1.1 at 12 weeks, except a couple of rapid progressors. Study-level results: PBMC repertoires of eventual disease-control patients split at W3 into clonality or diversity gains. Clones driving repertoire changes may be melanoma-specific or general immune activation.

The germline gives CDR1 LNHDA, CDR2 SQIVND (reference sequence). V lost 10 bases and J lost 4, with 5 bases in between. This CDR3 is built from 10 residues. With respect to this clone: Its antigen is as yet unknown.

Every bulk PBMC sample received the same 350 ng of DNA. Assay: immunoSEQ multiplex PCR; the TCRdb copy retains only in-frame clones and omits some. The sample has about 9,600 clones; around 89% are singletons. The chain links TRBV19 to TRBJ2-1, with D uncertain. The receptor was derived from a human donor with melanoma. The sequencing used blood, collected from a patient treated with checkpoint blockade. The CDR3 is CANSYNEQFF. The CDR3 bases are TGTGCCAACTCTTACAATGAGCAGTTCTTC. The full variable domain, rest sourced from reference TRBV19 and TRBJ2-1, is DGGITQSPKYLFRKEGQNVTLSCEQNLNHDAMYWYRQDPGQGLRLIYYSQIVNDFQKGDIAEGYSVSREKKESFPLTVTSAQKNPTAFYLCANSYNEQFFGPGTRLTVL.